Listed below are T cell receptor beta chains from one sample, sequenced in a study of T cell changes during pregnancy in multiple sclerosis. Sequencing used immunoSEQ multiplex PCR; TCRdb keeps in-frame clones, though not all of them. The sample shows roughly 87,000 clones, about 90% of them seen only once. The sequenced sample was PBMCs, obtained in the first trimester of pregnancy. Receptor source: a female donor in good health, serving as a control in a pregnancy study. Some clones in this sample may be carry-over from other donors' samples. The conserved cysteine and the conserved F or W are not part of the CDR3 here. Fields, in order: CDR3 protein, clone size, J gene, D gene, V gene. D genes are given only for firm matches. Rows give clone size only sometimes, using once, few, many, or a class for an expanded clone.

cdr3_aa: ASSEASGGAYEQY; clone_size: NA; j_call: TRBJ2-7; d_call: TRBD2; v_call: TRBV6-1
cdr3_aa: AISESSGGADTTQY; clone_size: NA; j_call: TRBJ2-3; d_call: TRBD2; v_call: TRBV10-3
cdr3_aa: ASSVGNYGYT; clone_size: NA; j_call: TRBJ1-2; d_call: NA; v_call: TRBV9
cdr3_aa: ASSFPLAGASASYEQY; clone_size: NA; j_call: TRBJ2-7; d_call: TRBD2; v_call: TRBV28
cdr3_aa: ASSTTSGGNSYNEQF; clone_size: NA; j_call: TRBJ2-1; d_call: TRBD2; v_call: TRBV5-4
cdr3_aa: ASSARGTDY; clone_size: NA; j_call: TRBJ2-5; d_call: TRBD2; v_call: TRBV5-4
cdr3_aa: ASSTRTGELF; clone_size: NA; j_call: TRBJ2-2; d_call: NA; v_call: TRBV4-1
cdr3_aa: ASSPRTSGRADEQF; clone_size: NA; j_call: TRBJ2-1; d_call: TRBD2; v_call: TRBV4-1
cdr3_aa: ASRFDDSLNTEAF; clone_size: few; j_call: TRBJ1-1; d_call: NA; v_call: TRBV7-9
cdr3_aa: ASRGQVGNQPQH; clone_size: NA; j_call: TRBJ1-5; d_call: NA; v_call: TRBV28
cdr3_aa: ASSQAGVVGELF; clone_size: NA; j_call: TRBJ2-2; d_call: NA; v_call: TRBV14
cdr3_aa: ASSLVGVQQY; clone_size: NA; j_call: TRBJ2-7; d_call: NA; v_call: TRBV7-9
cdr3_aa: ASSLREEETQY; clone_size: NA; j_call: TRBJ2-5; d_call: NA; v_call: TRBV6-6
cdr3_aa: ASSQQSHVNTEAF; clone_size: NA; j_call: TRBJ1-1; d_call: NA; v_call: TRBV4-1
cdr3_aa: AWSRDRAYTEAF; clone_size: few; j_call: TRBJ1-1; d_call: TRBD1; v_call: TRBV30
cdr3_aa: ATSRDPEVYEQF; clone_size: NA; j_call: TRBJ2-1; d_call: NA; v_call: TRBV15
cdr3_aa: ASSPTGTGVFEAF; clone_size: NA; j_call: TRBJ1-1; d_call: TRBD1; v_call: TRBV28
cdr3_aa: ASVSSSSYNEQF; clone_size: NA; j_call: TRBJ2-1; d_call: NA; v_call: TRBV2
cdr3_aa: ASSSGTTFNQPQH; clone_size: NA; j_call: TRBJ1-5; d_call: NA; v_call: TRBV28
cdr3_aa: ASSLGSIVNTEAF; clone_size: NA; j_call: TRBJ1-1; d_call: NA; v_call: TRBV7-2
cdr3_aa: ASSFTLAVSTDTQY; clone_size: NA; j_call: TRBJ2-3; d_call: TRBD2; v_call: TRBV2
cdr3_aa: ASSLTFRTGSSYEQY; clone_size: NA; j_call: TRBJ2-7; d_call: TRBD1; v_call: TRBV7-8
cdr3_aa: SASNQETQY; clone_size: NA; j_call: TRBJ2-5; d_call: NA; v_call: TRBV20-1
cdr3_aa: ATSRGQGDQPQH; clone_size: few; j_call: TRBJ1-5; d_call: TRBD1; v_call: TRBV15
cdr3_aa: ASSGGTAGEKLF; clone_size: NA; j_call: TRBJ1-4; d_call: TRBD1; v_call: TRBV28
cdr3_aa: ASSTVNREF; clone_size: NA; j_call: TRBJ2-1; d_call: NA; v_call: TRBV21-1
cdr3_aa: ASSLSSGGLDNEQF; clone_size: NA; j_call: TRBJ2-1; d_call: TRBD2; v_call: TRBV5-1
cdr3_aa: ASSGPGLAGFDEQY; clone_size: NA; j_call: TRBJ2-7; d_call: TRBD2; v_call: TRBV28
cdr3_aa: ASGPLESSSTDTQY; clone_size: NA; j_call: TRBJ2-3; d_call: NA; v_call: TRBV10-1
cdr3_aa: ARTPRGSSIKTQY; clone_size: NA; j_call: TRBJ2-5; d_call: NA; v_call: TRBV5-4
cdr3_aa: ASSQETSSFYNEQF; clone_size: NA; j_call: TRBJ2-1; d_call: TRBD2; v_call: TRBV14